This T cell receptor beta chain was sequenced for a study of blood T cell repertoires in COVID-19. Study-level background: PBMCs, B-cell-depleted T cells, or T cells provided the cDNA or gDNA that made up the material.

The CDR3 length is 16 residues. J was trimmed by 4 bases and V by 2 bases; bases with no gene match: 6. Germline V gives CDR1 SGHRS, CDR2 YFSETQ. Authors' data handling: The authors estimated nucleated cell counts from reference gene primer amplification. Sequencing was performed with immunoSEQ multiplex PCR; in TCRdb, only in-frame clones are kept and a portion is missing. V, J and clone size reflect that table, while D and trimming were determined from the DNA. The sample has approximately 200,000 clones, about 81% seen once. This clone was seen only once. The sequencing input was peripheral blood. This clonotype was obtained from a woman older than 75 with COVID-19, enrolled during active disease. The V call is TRBV5-1, the J call TRBJ2-5; 12 bases match TRBD1. The DNA for the CDR3 is TGCGCCAGCAGCTTCGGGACAGGGGGCATCGGAGAGACCCAGTACTTC. Protein: CASSFGTGGIGETQYF.